This T cell receptor beta chain originates from a study of shared clonotypes between healthy human individuals. Germline V CDR1 and CDR2: SGHDN, FVKESK. Trimming pared 0 bases from V and 8 bases from J, leaving 18 bases between. The CDR3 is 16 amino acids. The protocol was immunoSEQ multiplex PCR, while the TCRdb copy is restricted to in-frame clones and leaves out a portion. The table records approximately 640,000 clones, around 90% of them present only once. The sequencing input was memory CD8+ T cells from PBMCs. Subset given: CD45RO+ cells pooled with CCR7-negative TemRA cells. This sequence originates from a man younger than 35 in good health. Some clones in this sample may be carry-over from other donors' samples. The V and J genes are TRBV14 and TRBJ2-3; D remains unclear. The CDR3 loop is CASSQDGVGLSGTQYF. The CDR3 DNA is TGTGCCAGCAGCCAAGATGGGGTAGGCTTAAGTGGTACGCAGTATTTT. The entire variable domain, with the rest obtained from reference TRBV14 and TRBJ2-3, is as follows: EAGVTQFPSHSVIEKGQTVTLRCDPISGHDNLYWYRRVMGKEIKFLLHFVKESKQDESGMPNNRFLAERTGGTYSTLKVQPAELEDSGVYFCASSQDGVGLSGTQYFGPGTRLTVL.